What follows are 24 T cell receptor beta chains derived from one specimen sequenced in a study of blood T cell repertoires in COVID-19. Assay: immunoSEQ multiplex PCR; the TCRdb copy retains only in-frame clones and omits some. The sample comprises around 30,000 clones, roughly 80% of which are singletons, and 16% rests with the top ten. Sequences were obtained from peripheral blood. The receptors originated from a human donor in a cohort sampled during active COVID-19.

This clone showed up just a few times. The rearrangement links TRBV5-8 to TRBJ1-4; tentatively, D is TRBD1 (5 bases). The CDR3 is 15 residues long. Germline V gene lookup returns CDR1 SGHTS and CDR2 YDEGEE. V lost 6 bases to trimming and J lost 7 bases, with 19 bases between them. The DNA of the CDR3 is TGTGCCAGCACCCTGGGGTCAGGGTTAGGTGAAAAACTGTTTTTT. This encodes CASTLGSGLGEKLFF.

The chain carries TRBV5-5 and TRBJ2-2; 16 bases are a match to TRBD2. V lost 4 bases, J lost 3 bases, and 6 bases stayed unmatched. The V gene's germline CDR1 is SGHKS and CDR2 YYEKEE (reference sequence). The CDR3 runs to 18 residues. Here the CDR3 DNA reads TGTGCCAGCAGCGTGGGACTAGCGGGAGGGAGGTACACCGGGGAGCTGTTTTTT. This encodes CASSVGLAGGRYTGELFF.

This chain links TRBV5-4 with TRBJ1-4, with 11 bases that match TRBD1. J gave up 2 bases and V 0 bases, and 3 bases lay outside the gene matches. Germline V gene lookup returns CDR1 SGHNT and CDR2 YYREEE (reference sequence). The CDR3 loop spans 17 amino acids. Here the CDR3 reads CASSLGRDRGTNEKLFF. Written as DNA, the CDR3 is TGTGCCAGCAGCTTGGGGCGGGACAGGGGGACTAATGAAAAACTGTTTTTT.

In DNA form, the CDR3 reads TGTGCCAGCAGCCCGGACACCCCGAGGAGAGATACGCAGTATTTT. This translates into CASSPDTPRRDTQYF. The chain links TRBV6-5 to TRBJ2-3; D may be TRBD1 (5 bases). Germline V gene lookup returns CDR1 MNHEY and CDR2 SVGAGI. The CDR3 is 15 residues long. V was clipped by 6 bases and J by 5 bases, with 18 bases between them.

The V call is TRBV6-2 or TRBV6-3, the J call TRBJ1-5; D is perhaps TRBD1 (6 bases). The CDR3 runs 14 residues. Germline V gene data show CDR1 as MNHEY and CDR2 as SVGEGT. V was shortened by 2 bases and J by 9 bases, with 14 bases between the two germline ends. The CDR3 loop is CASSYGQGKWPQHF. DNA for the CDR3: TGTGCCAGCAGTTACGGGCAGGGGAAATGGCCCCAGCATTTT.

The chain recombines TRBV19 with TRBJ2-7; 8 bases fit TRBD2. Trimming removed 3 bases from V and 3 bases from J; junction bases left unmatched: 7. Germline V lookup: CDR1 LNHDA, CDR2 SQIVND (reference sequence). The CDR3 runs 15 residues. CDR3 DNA: TGTGCCAGTAGTATCGTCGGGGGGGGGTTCTACGAGCAGTACTTC. Translated, it gives CASSIVGGGFYEQYF.

This CDR3 is CASSTTAGYGYTF. In DNA, the CDR3 is TGTGCCAGCAGCACCACAGCGGGCTATGGCTACACCTTC. This sequence joins TRBV27 and TRBJ1-2; D remains ambiguous. The length of the CDR3 is 13 residues. The V end lost 6 bases, the J end lost 4 bases, and 12 bases lay between the germline ends. The germline gives CDR1 MNHEY, CDR2 SMNVEV (reference sequence).

In its sample, this clone is medium-sized. The CDR3 is CASSDWDRWNTEAFF. The CDR3 nucleotides are TGTGCCAGCAGTGATTGGGACAGATGGAACACTGAAGCTTTCTTT. The chain joins TRBV6-1 to TRBJ1-1; 7 bases align to TRBD1. Germline loops: CDR1 MNHNS, CDR2 SASEGT. J lost 1 base, V lost 3 bases, and 5 bases had no gene match. The CDR3 extends over 15 amino acids.

This chain connects TRBV2 to TRBJ1-2; tentatively, D is TRBD1 (5 bases). Germline V gene lookup returns CDR1 SNHLY and CDR2 FYNNEI. The CDR3 covers 12 residues. The V gene lost 7 bases and the J gene lost 5 bases, with 11 bases spanning the gap. The CDR3 spells CASNLEGYGYTF. In DNA, the CDR3 is TGTGCCAGCAATTTGGAGGGGTATGGCTACACCTTC. Full variable domain (outside the CDR3, taken from reference TRBV2 and TRBJ1-2): EPEVTQTPSHQVTQMGQEVILRCVPISNHLYFYWYRQILGQKVEFLVSFYNNEISEKSEIFDDQFSVERPDGSNFTLKIRSTKLEDSAMYFCASNLEGYGYTFGSGTRLTVV.

The rearrangement joins TRBV10-3 to TRBJ1-1; no firm D call. CDR1 is ENHRY, CDR2 SYGVKD, per germline. This CDR3 spans 15 amino acids. V lost 0 bases and J lost 0, with 8 bases in between. The CDR3 reads CAISESADLNTEAFF. The CDR3 DNA sequence: TGTGCCATCAGTGAGTCGGCAGATTTGAACACTGAAGCTTTCTTT.

The chain couples TRBV6-5 to TRBJ2-3; 12 bases line up with TRBD2. The CDR3 consists of 15 residues. Germline V gene sequence: CDR1 MNHEY, CDR2 SVGAGI. Trimming removed 5 bases from V and 4 bases from J; junction bases left unmatched: 4. The CDR3 DNA is TGTGCCAGCAGTCTAGCGGGGGGGCCGTCAGATACGCAGTATTTT. Translation gives CASSLAGGPSDTQYF.

J is TRBJ2-7 and V is TRBV30, with a tentative D call TRBD2 (5 bases). The V and J ends lost 0 bases and 0 bases respectively, with 9 bases between them. The germline CDR1 and CDR2 sequences are GTSNPN and SVGIG (reference sequence). This CDR3 contains 14 residues. The CDR3 sequence: CAWSVKGVSYEQYF. The CDR3 nucleotides are TGTGCCTGGAGTGTAAAGGGAGTCTCCTACGAGCAGTACTTC.

The chain links TRBV28 to TRBJ1-4; tentatively, D is TRBD1 (6 bases). With 6 bases removed from V and 8 bases from J, the gap between germline ends came to 16 bases. The CDR3 spans 14 residues. Per germline, CDR1 MDHEN and CDR2 SYDVKM. CDR3 coding DNA: TGTGCCAGCAGGACAACAGGGTTTCAAGAAAAACTGTTTTTT. This codes for CASRTTGFQEKLFF.

The J gene is TRBJ2-5, the V gene TRBV30, with 7 positions matching TRBD1. The V segment lost 2 bases and the J segment 5 bases; nucleotides outside the gene matches: 5. The CDR3 length is 13 residues. CDR1 and CDR2 from the germline V gene are GTSNPN and SVGIG (reference sequence). The CDR3 reads CAWSRRQGETQYF. CDR3 in DNA: TGTGCCTGGAGTCGAAGACAGGGTGAGACCCAGTACTTC.

This rearrangement joins TRBV6-1 to TRBJ2-3; 7 bases line up with TRBD2. The CDR3 sequence is 14 residues long. With 7 bases clipped from V and 7 bases from J, the junction kept 11 bases outside the gene matches. Germline V CDR1 and CDR2: MNHNS, SASEGT. The CDR3 DNA sequence: TGTGCCAGCAAGGGAGGGGTTTTTGTAAATACGCAGTATTTT. Translation gives CASKGGVFVNTQYF.

J is TRBJ2-1 and V is TRBV7-9; TRBD2 matches 12 bases. This CDR3 has 15 amino acids. Germline V gene sequence: CDR1 SEHNR, CDR2 FQNEAQ (reference sequence). V was clipped by 5 bases and J by 5 bases; unmatched bases: 4. The CDR3: CASSQTSGRNNEQFF. CDR3 coding DNA: TGTGCCAGCAGCCAAACTAGCGGGAGGAACAATGAGCAGTTCTTC.

This clone was recorded once. The chain links TRBV7-2 to TRBJ2-3; 12 nucleotides match TRBD2. Germline V gene lookup returns CDR1 SGHTA and CDR2 FQGNSA. J gave up 1 base and V 6 bases, and 2 bases lay outside the gene matches. The CDR3 consists of 15 residues. The chain's CDR3 is CASRTSGGRTDTQYF. The CDR3 DNA is TGTGCCAGCAGAACTAGCGGGGGGCGCACAGATACGCAGTATTTT.

The chain carries TRBV19 and TRBJ1-6, with TRBD1 as a possible D gene (5 bases). V gave up 6 bases and J gave up 7 bases, with 13 bases separating them. The CDR3 consists of 14 residues. Germline V gene data show CDR1 as LNHDA and CDR2 as SQIVND (reference sequence). The CDR3 spells CASSPGGSNSPLHF. The DNA for the CDR3 is TGTGCCAGTAGCCCCGGGGGATCAAATTCACCCCTCCACTTT.

The chain uses TRBV2 and TRBJ1-5, with D hard to call. Trimming stripped 7 bases from V and 2 bases from J, with 12 bases between. Germline CDR1 is SNHLY and CDR2 is FYNNEI. CDR3 length: 14 amino acids. CDR3 nucleotide sequence: TGTGCCAGCAACGGATTCGGGGGCAATCAGCCCCAGCATTTT. Its protein product is CASNGFGGNQPQHF.

This rearrangement joins TRBV28 to TRBJ2-7, with TRBD2 matching over 8 bases. J lost 2 bases, V lost 10 bases, and 10 bases had no gene match. In germline, CDR1 is MDHEN, CDR2 SYDVKM. This CDR3 is 14 amino acids long. This CDR3 reads CATGGGTSTYEQYF. Written as DNA, the CDR3 is TGTGCCACCGGAGGAGGGACTAGTACCTACGAGCAGTACTTC.

This clone showed up just a few times. CDR3 sequence: CASSPQGMNTEAFF. In DNA, the CDR3 is TGTGCCAGCTCACCTCAGGGAATGAACACTGAAGCTTTCTTT. V usage is TRBV18 and J usage is TRBJ1-1; TRBD1 might be the D (5 bases). The CDR3 length is 14 residues. Germline V gene lookup returns CDR1 KGHSH and CDR2 LQKENI. Deletions cut 3 bases from V and 0 bases from J, with 8 bases between. The variable domain in full, completed from reference TRBV18 and TRBJ1-1, reads NAGVMQNPRHLVRRRGQEARLRCSPMKGHSHVYWYRQLPEEGLKFMVYLQKENIIDESGMPKERFSAEFPKEGPSILRIQQVVRGDSAAYFCASSPQGMNTEAFFGQGTRLTVV.

J is TRBJ1-1 and V is TRBV3-1 (or the pseudogene TRBV3-2), with D unresolved. The CDR3 has 11 amino acids. The V end lost 1 base, the J end lost 7 bases, and 4 bases lay between the germline ends. The germline V gene has CDR1 LGHDT and CDR2 YNNKEL (reference sequence). CDR3 protein: CASSQGNEAFF. Written as DNA, the CDR3 is TGTGCCAGCAGCCAAGGTAATGAAGCTTTCTTT.

This sequence joins TRBV6-2 or TRBV6-3 and TRBJ2-7; tentative D call: TRBD2 (5 bases). Trimming removed 5 bases at V and 3 bases at J, with 20 bases between. Germline V gene data show CDR1 as MNHEY and CDR2 as SVGEGT. This CDR3 is 16 amino acids long. CDR3 sequence (DNA): TGTGCCAGCAGTCCCCCGACTTGGCGGGCGAACTACGAGCAGTACTTC. As protein: CASSPPTWRANYEQYF.

This chain uses TRBV20-1 with TRBJ1-2; D call uncertain. This CDR3 has 10 residues. CDR1 DFQATT and CDR2 SNEGSKA come from the germline V gene (reference sequence). V lost 5 bases, J lost 6 bases, and 7 bases lay in between. The CDR3 sequence is CSAAPHGYTF. The CDR3, as DNA: TGCAGTGCTGCGCCTCATGGCTACACCTTC.